This TCR beta chain was profiled in a study of neurological immune-mediated disorders. V lost 3 bases and J lost 0, with 10 bases in between. Germline V gives CDR1 SGHKS, CDR2 YYEKEE (reference sequence). The CDR3 length is 15 residues. TCRdb re-called the 5' RACE reads through MiXCR, storing one row per CDR3 protein. The profile covers 50,000 to 60,000 distinct CDR3 sequences, with approximately 16% appearing a single time and more than 3.5% taken by the ten largest. The TCR originated in a man aged 60-69 years in good health. Sequencing used PBMCs. The chain combines TRBV5-5 with TRBJ2-1; possible D gene TRBD1, 5 bases. CDR3 sequence reads: CASSSDSSSYNEQFF. CDR3 nucleotides: TGTGCCAGCAGCTCTGACAGTTCCTCCTACAATGAGCAGTTCTTC.